This T cell receptor beta chain was sequenced for a study of radiation and T cells in renal cell carcinoma. TCRdb keeps only in-frame clones here, not all; method: immunoSEQ multiplex PCR. The repertoire holds approximately 8,300 clones, about 59% seen once, with under 25% in the top ten. Treatment described: 15 Gy SBRT to primary tumor, nephrectomy 4 weeks later. Germline CDR1 is SEHNR and CDR2 is FQNEAQ (reference sequence). Trimming left V 4 bases short and J 2 bases short, with 9 bases between. The CDR3 loop spans 15 amino acids. The source material was tumor tissue, sampled from a patient whose treatment included radiotherapy and nephrectomy. The V and J genes are TRBV7-9 and TRBJ2-6; weak D call: TRBD1 (5 bases). This TCR came from a man between 60 and 75 years old with renal cell carcinoma. This CDR3 reads CASSSTAPGANVLTF. Written as DNA, the CDR3 is TGTGCCAGCAGCTCGACAGCTCCTGGGGCCAACGTCCTGACTTTC.